A selection of T cell receptor beta chains follows, all from one sample in a study of blood T cell repertoires in COVID-19. Data came from immunoSEQ multiplex PCR; TCRdb stores just in-frame clones and leaves some out. Of 230,000 or so clones listed, about 87% were seen once; the top ten hold roughly 2.7%. Sequenced sample: PBMCs or T cells enriched from blood (not recorded which). These TCRs come from a woman aged 25 to 39 who had recovered from COVID-19. The CDR3 runs from the conserved cysteine through the conserved F or W. D genes are given only for firm matches. Size is stated for part of the rows, as once, few or many counts, or as a class when the clone is expanded.

j_call v_call d_call clone_size cdr3_aa cdr3_nt
TRBJ1-3 TRBV18 - - CASSPSDGVSGNTIYF TGTGCCAGCTCACCCTCAGACGGGGTCTCTGGAAACACCATATATTTT
TRBJ1-2 TRBV7-2 TRBD1 - CASSSQQGVHGYTF TGTGCCAGCAGCTCTCAACAGGGGGTTCACGGCTACACCTTC
TRBJ2-7 TRBV27 TRBD1 - CASSLSLGDRGSYEQYF TGTGCCAGCAGTTTGTCCCTCGGGGACAGGGGGTCCTACGAGCAGTACTTC
TRBJ1-3 TRBV14 - - CASSPDRNTIYF TGTGCCAGCAGCCCCGACAGGAACACCATATATTTT
TRBJ2-3 TRBV6-2/TRBV6-3 TRBD2 - CASSYVWDRGLAGKADTQYF TGTGCCAGCAGTTACGTATGGGACAGGGGACTAGCGGGGAAGGCAGATACGCAGTATTTT
TRBJ2-7 TRBV2 TRBD1 - CASSDNRGAYEQYF TGTGCCAGCAGTGATAACAGGGGTGCCTACGAGCAGTACTTC
TRBJ2-3 TRBV5-8 TRBD1 - CASSLRQGGDTQYF TGTGCCAGCAGCCTTAGACAGGGCGGAGATACGCAGTATTTT
TRBJ1-2 TRBV19 - - CASSIQFGGNYGYTF TGTGCCAGTAGTATTCAGTTCGGGGGTAACTATGGCTACACCTTC
TRBJ1-6 TRBV21-1 - - CAGGNSSYNSPLHF TGTGCCGGGGGGAACAGCTCCTATAATTCACCCCTCCACTTT
TRBJ2-7 TRBV6-2/TRBV6-3 - - CASSQATIYREQYF TGTGCCAGCAGTCAAGCTACTATTTACCGCGAGCAGTACTTC
TRBJ1-2 TRBV12-5 - - CASGPGGHYGYTF TGTGCTAGTGGGCCGGGAGGCCACTATGGCTACACCTTC
TRBJ1-5 TRBV27 - - CATTRLGGGSQPQHF TGTGCCACCACGAGGTTGGGGGGCGGGAGTCAGCCCCAGCATTTT
TRBJ2-2 TRBV18 TRBD1 - CASSPPWTGEITGELFF TGTGCCAGCTCACCCCCCTGGACAGGGGAAATTACCGGGGAGCTGTTTTTT
TRBJ1-4 TRBV11-2 - few CASSLDRGNEKLFF TGTGCCAGCAGCTTAGATAGGGGGAATGAAAAACTGTTTTTT
TRBJ1-2 TRBV7-6 TRBD1 - CASSLARTGAGGYTF TGTGCCAGCAGCTTAGCGCGAACAGGGGCTGGTGGCTACACCTTC
TRBJ1-2 TRBV4-2 - - CASSHPGESYGYTF TGTGCCAGCAGCCACCCAGGCGAGAGCTATGGCTACACCTTC
TRBJ2-7 TRBV10-3 TRBD1 - CAISLTGVAYEQYF TGTGCCATCAGTTTGACAGGGGTGGCCTACGAGCAGTACTTC
TRBJ2-3 TRBV11-1 TRBD1 once CASSGDRVSTDTQYF TGTGCCAGCAGCGGGGACAGGGTTTCCACAGATACGCAGTATTTT
TRBJ1-1 TRBV5-1 TRBD1 - CASSPQDRGDTEAFF TGCGCCAGCAGCCCGCAGGACAGGGGTGACACTGAAGCTTTCTTT
TRBJ1-1 TRBV2 - - CASSLDRGFEAFF TGTGCCAGCAGTCTTGACCGGGGGTTTGAAGCTTTCTTT
TRBJ1-2 TRBV4-2 TRBD1 many CASSQGDRQGNGYTF TGTGCCAGCAGCCAAGGGGACCGACAGGGGAACGGCTACACCTTC
TRBJ2-3 TRBV5-1 TRBD1 - CASSLWGQDRLLSTDTQYF TGCGCCAGCAGCTTGTGGGGACAGGACCGACTCCTTAGCACAGATACGCAGTATTTT
TRBJ2-2 TRBV7-9 - many CASSPQGRRNTGELFF TGTGCCAGCAGCCCACAGGGCCGAAGGAACACCGGGGAGCTGTTTTTT
TRBJ2-3 TRBV9 - - CASSVRHLADTQYF TGTGCCAGCAGCGTCCGACACCTTGCAGATACGCAGTATTTT
TRBJ1-3 TRBV7-2 TRBD1 - CASSQTGNGNTIYF TGTGCCAGCAGCCAGACAGGGAATGGAAACACCATATATTTT
TRBJ1-1 TRBV5-6 - few CASSYEQGSGEAFF TGTGCCAGCAGCTACGAACAGGGATCTGGTGAAGCTTTCTTT
TRBJ2-6 TRBV7-9 - - CASSPIALRSGANVLTF TGTGCCAGCAGCCCAATAGCCCTTCGCTCTGGGGCCAACGTCCTGACTTTC
TRBJ1-3 TRBV2 TRBD1 - CASSGYTFTGGGTGNTIYF TGTGCCAGCAGTGGCTATACCTTTACAGGGGGCGGAACTGGAAACACCATATATTTT
TRBJ2-3 TRBV10-2 TRBD2 - CASSSTGLAAHTDTQYF TGCGCCAGCTCCTCGACGGGACTAGCGGCCCACACAGATACGCAGTATTTT
TRBJ1-5 TRBV12-3/TRBV12-4 - - CASGRGNYQPQHF TGTGCCAGCGGCAGGGGTAACTATCAGCCCCAGCATTTT
TRBJ1-1 TRBV11-2 TRBD1 once CASSLRTGGTGTEAFF TGTGCCAGCAGCTTAAGGACAGGCGGCACGGGCACTGAAGCTTTCTTT
TRBJ1-5 TRBV5-4 - - CASGPLGQPQHF TGTGCCAGCGGGCCCCTTGGACAGCCCCAGCATTTT